This T cell receptor beta chain was retrieved from a study of blood T cell repertoires in COVID-19. At the level of the study: From the United States, Italy and Spain came samples of acute and convalescent COVID-19.

Per germline, CDR1 MDHEN and CDR2 SYDVKM. The trim removed 7 bases at V and 3 bases at J, leaving 11 bases unmatched. CDR3 length equals 16 residues. Assignments of participants to cohorts depended upon their own reported clinical history. Assay: immunoSEQ multiplex PCR; the TCRdb copy retains only in-frame clones and omits some. The table lists fewer than 350,000 clones, roughly 88% of them singletons, with about 2.5% in the top ten. Sequencing input: PBMCs or T cells enriched from blood (not recorded which). This clonotype was sampled from a woman aged 40 to 55 with acute COVID-19. The chain uses TRBV28 and TRBJ1-5; 8 positions match TRBD1. CDR3 DNA: TGTGCCAGCACACATCCGGGACAGGCGGTCAATCAGCCCCAGCATTTT. Protein sequence: CASTHPGQAVNQPQHF. The entire variable domain, with the rest obtained from reference TRBV28 and TRBJ1-5, is as follows: DVKVTQSSRYLVKRTGEKVFLECVQDMDHENMFWYRQDPGLGLRLIYFSYDVKMKEKGDIPEGYSVSREKKERFSLILESASTNQTSMYLCASTHPGQAVNQPQHFGDGTRLSIL.